One sample yielded the 8 T cell receptor beta chains listed below, sequenced in a study of blood T cells in healthy people across ages. A sample-barcoded 5' primer and a J-beta primer mix were used in a second PCR of roughly 6 to 12 cycles. TCRdb processed the 5' RACE reads anew with MiXCR; each CDR3 protein has one entry. The sample has around 1.5 million distinct CDR3 sequences, 59% seen once. Sequenced: blood. All receptors derive from a man aged 18 to 29 in good health.

Only a few counts were recorded for this clonotype. This chain links TRBV3-1 with TRBJ2-7; D ambiguous. The CDR3 extends over 15 amino acids. CDR1 LGHDT and CDR2 YNNKEL come from the germline V gene (reference sequence). The germline V and J ends were trimmed by 0 bases and 2 bases, with 11 bases remaining between them. The CDR3 DNA reads as TGTGCCAGCAGCCAAGATGTAGGGCGGACCTACGAGCAGTACTTC. It encodes CASSQDVGRTYEQYF.

The genes are TRBV5-1 and TRBJ2-7, with 11 nucleotides matching TRBD2. This CDR3 is 15 amino acids long. V was clipped by 3 bases and J by 3 bases; unmatched bases: 5. Germline assignment: CDR1 SGHRS and CDR2 YFSETQ. Here the CDR3 reads CASSSYGTSGYEQYF. Written as DNA, the CDR3 is TGCGCCAGCAGCTCGTACGGGACTAGCGGCTACGAGCAGTACTTC.

This clonotype has a single count. V and J are TRBV30 and TRBJ2-7, with D hard to call. CDR3 size: 12 residues. V lost 2 bases, J lost 2 bases, and 7 bases lay in between. In germline, CDR1 is GTSNPN, CDR2 SVGIG (reference sequence). This chain's CDR3 is CAWSLLAYEQYF. CDR3 in DNA: TGTGCCTGGAGTTTACTTGCCTACGAGCAGTACTTC.

The V call is TRBV5-1, the J call TRBJ1-2, with D uncertain. V shed 2 bases and J shed 7 bases, with 15 bases lying between them. The CDR3 consists of 14 residues. Germline V gene sequence: CDR1 SGHRS, CDR2 YFSETQ. The CDR3 region is CASSFEQGICGYTF. The DNA for the CDR3 is TGCGCCAGCAGCTTTGAACAAGGCATCTGTGGCTACACCTTC.

This clonotype occurred a few times. This chain connects TRBV4-1 to TRBJ2-5; D possibly corresponds to TRBD1 (6 bases). The CDR3 loop spans 12 amino acids. Trimming took off 3 bases at V and 11 bases at J, with 13 bases between the two ends. The germline gives CDR1 MGHRA, CDR2 YSYEKL. The CDR3 spells CASSQGDNEQYF. The CDR3 DNA follows: TGCGCCAGCAGCCAGGGGGACAATGAGCAGTACTTC.

V and J are TRBV6-1 and TRBJ2-3; the D gene is possibly TRBD1 (5 bases). The CDR3 is made up of 15 amino acids. The ends were cut back, 5 bases at V and 4 bases at J, with 16 bases in the middle. In germline, CDR1 is MNHNS, CDR2 SASEGT. The CDR3 bases are TGTGCCAGCAGTACAGCAGGGTCCCTCGCAGATACGCAGTATTTT. Protein sequence: CASSTAGSLADTQYF.

The chain is built from TRBV2 and TRBJ2-7; D call uncertain. CDR1 is SNHLY and CDR2 is FYNNEI in the germline V gene. The length of the CDR3 is 14 residues. The V and J ends lost 4 bases and 0 bases respectively, with 10 bases between them. For the CDR3, the DNA is TGTGCCAGCAGTGCGCGTGCTTCCTCCTACGAGCAGTACTTC. Its protein is CASSARASSYEQYF. Variable domain in full (rest from reference TRBV2 and TRBJ2-7): EPEVTQTPSHQVTQMGQEVILRCVPISNHLYFYWYRQILGQKVEFLVSFYNNEISEKSEIFDDQFSVERPDGSNFTLKIRSTKLEDSAMYFCASSARASSYEQYFGPGTRLTVT.

This chain links TRBV6-2 or TRBV6-3 with TRBJ2-3, with 9 bases fitting TRBD1. The germline CDR1 and CDR2 sequences are MNHEY and SVGEGT. The CDR3 is 13 amino acids. The trim removed 7 bases at V and 6 bases at J, leaving 5 bases unmatched. The CDR3 spells CASKSTGGDTQYF. The CDR3 coding sequence is TGTGCCAGCAAGTCGACAGGGGGGGATACGCAGTATTTT.